The following is a T cell receptor beta chain sequence with its context. Its antigen remains unidentified. One base away there is no much larger clone; base qualities are not given. The source of the sample is a study of blood T cell repertoires in COVID-19 (dated by TCRdb to the early 2020s). With respect to the entire study: Samples covering the acute and convalescent phases of COVID-19 were provided by collaborators in the United States, Italy and Spain. The prospective study material was composed of cDNA or gDNA derived from T cells, B-cell-depleted T cells, or PBMCs. Subjects who had been exposed to COVID-19, were actively infected with it, or had recovered from it provided the deeply sampled blood TCRbeta repertoires that made up the dataset. The repertoires were made available in a free public database intended to serve as a resource for research on the immune response to SARS-CoV-2. The samples were drawn from two sources: the first 160 participants of the ongoing ImmuneRACE study, and 950 to 1,500 subjects contributed by 6 global collaborators. The sample metadata nearly always contained a de-identified subject ID, COVID-19 status, age in years and sex. Where available, HLA class I and class II types were taken from metadata supplied by the sample provider and were not determined by assay-based typing. What the work shows at the level of the full study, not this receptor alone: The quantity of clinical and demographic metadata differed by source and by participant and was supplied without curation.

The germline V gene (reference sequence) provides CDR1 SEHNR and CDR2 FQNEAQ. The CDR3 measures 16 amino acids from cysteine to phenylalanine. The kept DNA is CDR3 alone, 48 bases in frame from the first base. V has 4 bases trimmed and J has 4 bases trimmed; junction bases matching no gene number 9. The collaborating institutions used their own protocols to collect whole blood in K2EDTA tubes. For TCRbeta analysis, collaborators shipped samples as frozen whole blood, isolated PBMCs, or DNA extracted from either of those sample types. The immunoSEQ Assay, a bias-controlled multiplex PCR, was used to amplify TCRbeta CDR3 regions from genomic DNA. The published analysis was carried out like this. The number of nucleated cells in each sample was estimated from the amplification of reference gene primers within the assay. To quantify the absolute abundance of each unique TCRbeta CDR3 rearrangement, sequence reads were collapsed and filtered. For each sample, productive Simpson clonality was calculated as the square root of Simpson's diversity index across productive rearrangements. TCRdb carries this immuneACCESS record with in-frame sequences only. Its versions omit some clonotypes, under half of them owing to an unresolved V gene in the studies checked, with the rest unexplained. The DNA gave D and trimming, while V, J and clone size come from that table. The sample contains 100,000 or so clones, roughly 90% of them found a single time. The biggest ten clones account for about a fifth of the sample.

The receptor chain draws on TRBV7-9 and TRBJ2-1; TRBD1 fits 8 bases in the junction. The receptor comes from a human donor with acute or convalescent COVID-19. The donor label of this sample is uncertain. Sequences were obtained from peripheral blood. In nucleotides, the sequence is TGTGCCAGCAGCTCAAGATCGGGACAGGCATACAATGAGCAGTTCTTC. Its translation reads: CASSSRSGQAYNEQFF.